Listed here are 19 T cell receptor beta chains from one sample, sequenced in a study of shared clonotypes between healthy human individuals. Data came from immunoSEQ multiplex PCR; TCRdb stores just in-frame clones and leaves some out. In the table there are roughly 680,000 clones, over 55% of which are singletons. The specimen sequenced was memory CD4+ T cells sorted from blood. Stated subset: CD45RA-negative fraction. The receptors were sampled from a woman in her twenties or thirties in good health.

This clone was counted a few times. Distinct nucleotide sequences in the sample also encode this CDR3. The DNA for the CDR3 is TGTGCCAGCAGCAGTCCGGGACAGGGGGCTTACGAGCAGTACTTC. This gives the protein CASSSPGQGAYEQYF. The J gene is TRBJ2-7, the V gene TRBV6-1, with 12 bases matching TRBD1. After removal of 6 bases from V and 4 bases from J, the junction contained 7 bases not matched to a gene. There are 15 residues in the CDR3. In germline, CDR1 is MNHNS, CDR2 SASEGT.

With respect to this clone: This sample includes further DNA sequences coding for the same CDR3. The CDR3 sequence is CASSPFTDTQYF. Written as DNA, the CDR3 is TGTGCCAGCAGCCCGTTCACAGATACGCAGTATTTT. The rearrangement uses TRBV7-2 and TRBJ2-3; D not certain. CDR1 and CDR2 from the germline V gene are SGHTA and FQGNSA. The CDR3 consists of 12 residues. The V end was cut by 5 bases, the J end by 2 bases, with 5 bases between.

With respect to this clone: Other DNA variants within this sample encode the same CDR3. The DNA for the CDR3 is TGTGCCATCAGTGAGTCGGAGGGGCAGCCCCAGCATTTT. The encoded protein is CAISESEGQPQHF. The chain uses TRBV10-3 and TRBJ1-5; a possible D gene is TRBD1 (5 bases). V was trimmed by 0 bases and J by 7 bases, leaving 7 bases between them. The CDR3 runs 13 residues. Germline CDR1 is ENHRY and CDR2 is SYGVKD.

V and J are TRBV11-2 and TRBJ2-1; 7 positions match TRBD1. Germline V gene sequence: CDR1 SGHAT, CDR2 FQNNGV. V gave up 8 bases and J gave up 2 bases; unmatched junction bases: 18. The CDR3 spans 18 residues. The CDR3 nucleotides are TGTGCCAGCTATAGTTGGCCTAAGAGACAGGGCGCCTACAATGAGCAGTTCTTC. This gives the protein CASYSWPKRQGAYNEQFF.

This clone was seen more than once but under ten times. Other DNA sequences of this sample code for an identical CDR3. The rearrangement joins TRBV13 to TRBJ1-2; D uncertain. The V gene's germline CDR1 is PRHDT and CDR2 FYEKMQ (reference sequence). V was clipped by 2 bases and J by 4 bases, with 8 bases between them. The CDR3 consists of 13 residues. The CDR3 DNA sequence: TGTGCCAGCAGCTTACGTGGCAGCTATGGCTACACCTTC. It is translated as CASSLRGSYGYTF.

V is TRBV2 and J is TRBJ2-4; D possibly uses TRBD1 or TRBD2 (5 bases each). Germline V gene lookup returns CDR1 SNHLY and CDR2 FYNNEI. V dropped 5 bases and J dropped 6 bases, with 20 bases sitting between them. The CDR3 runs to 16 residues. This chain's CDR3 is CASSKSPGAGSNIQYF. The CDR3 DNA reads as TGTGCCAGCAGTAAATCGCCCGGGGCCGGATCAAACATTCAGTACTTC.

A word on this clone: The same CDR3 arises from other DNA sequences in this sample as well. V gene TRBV10-3 combines with J gene TRBJ1-1; TRBD1 might be the D (6 bases). CDR1 ENHRY and CDR2 SYGVKD come from the germline V gene. This CDR3 spans 13 amino acids. Trimming shortened V by 0 bases and J by 5 bases, and 7 bases separated the two germline ends. CDR3 region: CAISESQGTEAFF. CDR3 nucleotides: TGTGCCATCAGTGAGTCACAGGGAACTGAAGCTTTCTTT.

The chain is built from TRBV5-4 and TRBJ2-3, with D possibly TRBD2 on 6 matching bases. Germline CDR1 SGHNT, CDR2 YYREEE (reference sequence). This CDR3 spans 15 amino acids. V was pared by 0 bases and J by 2 bases, with 10 bases between. The CDR3: CASSLVSGSTDTQYF. CDR3 DNA: TGTGCCAGCAGCTTGGTCAGCGGGTCCACAGATACGCAGTATTTT.

This clone has just a few counts. The chain is built from TRBV13 and TRBJ2-2; no firm D call. V lost 6 bases and J 3 bases, leaving 11 bases between the germline ends. Germline CDR1 reads PRHDT; CDR2 reads FYEKMQ (reference sequence). This CDR3 has 14 amino acids. The CDR3 loop reads CASRNRGDTGELFF. CDR3 DNA: TGTGCCAGCAGGAACAGAGGAGACACCGGGGAGCTGTTTTTT.

This rearrangement joins TRBV5-6 to TRBJ2-2; D ambiguous. CDR1 is SGHDT, CDR2 YYEEEE, per germline. The V gene lost 2 bases and the J gene lost 7 bases, with 12 bases spanning the gap. There are 14 residues in the CDR3. CDR3 sequence: CASSLGRNYGELFF. The CDR3, as DNA: TGTGCCAGCAGCTTAGGCCGAAACTACGGGGAGCTGTTTTTT.

J is TRBJ1-5 and V is TRBV19; 10 nucleotides line up with TRBD1. Losses at the gene ends were 4 bases for V and 5 bases for J; bases not matched to a gene: 8. This CDR3 is built from 16 residues. CDR1 is LNHDA, CDR2 SQIVND, per germline (reference sequence). In DNA form, the CDR3 reads TGTGCCAGTAGTAAGAGGGACAGGGGAAAATATCAGCCCCAGCATTTT. Translation gives CASSKRDRGKYQPQHF.

This chain uses TRBV18 with TRBJ2-5, with D unclear. The V and J ends lost 8 bases and 1 base respectively, with 17 bases between them. The V gene's germline CDR1 is KGHSH and CDR2 LQKENI. CDR3 length: 15 residues. Here the CDR3 DNA reads TGTGCCAGCACACGTGCTGGCGGATTCCAAGAGACCCAGTACTTC. Translating gives CASTRAGGFQETQYF.

The chain uses TRBV7-2 and TRBJ2-1, with TRBD2 identical over 11 bases. Germline lookup yields CDR1 SGHTA and CDR2 FQGNSA. CDR3 length: 19 residues. The trim removed 1 base at V and 0 bases at J, leaving 8 bases unmatched. Here the CDR3 DNA reads TGTGCCAGCAGCTTAGTTGGGACTAGCGGTCTAAGCTCCTACAATGAGCAGTTCTTC. It codes for CASSLVGTSGLSSYNEQFF.

The DNA of the CDR3 is TGCAGCGTTGAAGGGGGTAGCGGGATTAATGAGTTCTTC. Translation gives CSVEGGSGINEFF. The chain uses TRBV29-1 and TRBJ2-1, with 8 bases fitting TRBD2. CDR1 is SQVTM and CDR2 is ANQGSEA in the germline V gene. V shed 1 base, J shed 14 bases, and the junction held 10 bases outside the gene matches. This CDR3 contains 13 residues.

V and J are TRBV5-1 and TRBJ2-1, with 11 bases aligning to TRBD2. The germline V gene encodes CDR1 SGHRS and CDR2 YFSETQ. Unmatched junction bases numbered 10, after V lost 0 bases and J lost 8 bases. The CDR3 consists of 17 residues. The CDR3 sequence: CASSLDLWASGRHEQFF. The CDR3 DNA reads TGCGCCAGCAGCTTGGATCTCTGGGCTAGCGGGAGGCATGAGCAGTTCTTC.

Here the CDR3 reads CSSGAADTQYF. The CDR3 DNA follows: TGCAGTTCGGGAGCTGCAGATACGCAGTATTTT. The chain employs TRBV20-1 and TRBJ2-3; weak D call: TRBD2 (6 bases). V shed 8 bases and J shed 4 bases, with 10 bases lying between them. The CDR3 runs 11 residues. The germline V gene has CDR1 DFQATT and CDR2 SNEGSKA (reference sequence).

V usage is TRBV2 and J usage is TRBJ2-3; 15 bases line up with TRBD2. Losses at the gene ends were 6 bases for V and 9 bases for J; bases not matched to a gene: 13. The CDR3 has 17 residues. Looked up from germline, CDR1 is SNHLY and CDR2 is FYNNEI. Here the CDR3 DNA reads TGTGCCAGCAGCGCCTTGGGACTAGCGGGAGGAGGCGTAACGCAGTATTTT. Amino acids: CASSALGLAGGGVTQYF.

This clone was recorded once. J is TRBJ2-2 and V is TRBV23-1; no definite D call. TRBV23-1 is given ORF status, its function remaining uncertain. CDR3 size: 16 residues. V gave up 6 bases and J gave up 1 base, with 15 bases separating them. The CDR3 protein is CASSPRSFGNTGELFF. In nucleotides, the CDR3 is TGCGCCAGCAGCCCCCGATCTTTTGGGAACACCGGGGAGCTGTTTTTT.

This chain joins TRBV7-9 and TRBJ1-1, with D possibly matching TRBD1 (6 bases). Between the trimmed V and J ends, which lost 5 bases and 3 bases, there was a span of 16 bases. The CDR3 has 15 amino acids. Germline V gives CDR1 SEHNR, CDR2 FQNEAQ (reference sequence). The CDR3 reads CASSLQGPGDTEAFF. The DNA of the CDR3 is TGTGCCAGCAGCCTCCAGGGGCCCGGGGACACTGAAGCTTTCTTT.